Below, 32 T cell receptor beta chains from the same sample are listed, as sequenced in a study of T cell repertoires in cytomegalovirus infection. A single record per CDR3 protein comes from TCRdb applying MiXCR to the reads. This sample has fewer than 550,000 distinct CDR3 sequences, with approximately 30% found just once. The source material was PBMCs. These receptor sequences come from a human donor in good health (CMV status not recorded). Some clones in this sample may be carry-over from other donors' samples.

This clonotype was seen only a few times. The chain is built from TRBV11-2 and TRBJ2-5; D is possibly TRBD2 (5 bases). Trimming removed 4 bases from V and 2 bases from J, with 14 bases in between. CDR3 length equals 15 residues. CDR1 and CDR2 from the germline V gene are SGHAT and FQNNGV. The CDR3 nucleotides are TGTGCCAGCAGCTCGACCTCGCGGAGGCAAGAGACCCAGTACTTC. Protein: CASSSTSRRQETQYF.

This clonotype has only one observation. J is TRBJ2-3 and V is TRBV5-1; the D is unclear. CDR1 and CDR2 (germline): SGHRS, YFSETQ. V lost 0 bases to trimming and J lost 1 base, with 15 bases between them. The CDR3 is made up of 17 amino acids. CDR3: CASSLGGRAQGTDTQYF. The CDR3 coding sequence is TGCGCCAGCAGCTTGGGTGGTAGGGCGCAGGGCACAGATACGCAGTATTTT. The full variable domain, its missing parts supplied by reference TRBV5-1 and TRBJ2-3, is KAGVTQTPRYLIKTRGQQVTLSCSPISGHRSVSWYQQTPGQGLQFLFEYFSETQRNKGNFPGRFSGRQFSNSRSEMNVSTLELGDSALYLCASSLGGRAQGTDTQYFGPGTRLTVL.

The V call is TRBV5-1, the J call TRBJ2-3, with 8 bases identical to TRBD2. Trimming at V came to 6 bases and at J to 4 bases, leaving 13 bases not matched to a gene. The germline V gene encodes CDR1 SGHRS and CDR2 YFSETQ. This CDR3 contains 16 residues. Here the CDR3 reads CASKLTGGGYADTQYF. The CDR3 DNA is TGCGCCAGCAAGTTGACGGGCGGGGGGTACGCAGATACGCAGTATTTT.

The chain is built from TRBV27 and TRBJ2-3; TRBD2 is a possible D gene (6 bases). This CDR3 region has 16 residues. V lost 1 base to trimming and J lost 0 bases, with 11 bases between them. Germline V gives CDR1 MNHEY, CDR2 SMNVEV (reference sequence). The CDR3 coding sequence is TGTGCCAGCAGTTTATGGGGGGTATCTAGCACAGATACGCAGTATTTT. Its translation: CASSLWGVSSTDTQYF.

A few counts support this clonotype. This CDR3 is CASSSPALSAAFF. CDR3 bases: TGTGCCAGCAGTTCCCCAGCCCTCAGCGCGGCTTTCTTT. The chain links TRBV28 to TRBJ1-1; D ambiguous. V shed 4 bases and J shed 11 bases, with 17 bases lying between them. Germline CDR1 reads MDHEN; CDR2 reads SYDVKM. This CDR3 is 13 amino acids long.

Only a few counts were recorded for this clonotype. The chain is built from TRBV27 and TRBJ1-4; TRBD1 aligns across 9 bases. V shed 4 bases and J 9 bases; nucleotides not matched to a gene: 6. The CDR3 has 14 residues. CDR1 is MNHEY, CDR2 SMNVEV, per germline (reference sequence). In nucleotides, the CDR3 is TGTGCCAGCAGTTCCCCGGACAGGGGTAAAAAACTGTTTTTT. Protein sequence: CASSSPDRGKKLFF.

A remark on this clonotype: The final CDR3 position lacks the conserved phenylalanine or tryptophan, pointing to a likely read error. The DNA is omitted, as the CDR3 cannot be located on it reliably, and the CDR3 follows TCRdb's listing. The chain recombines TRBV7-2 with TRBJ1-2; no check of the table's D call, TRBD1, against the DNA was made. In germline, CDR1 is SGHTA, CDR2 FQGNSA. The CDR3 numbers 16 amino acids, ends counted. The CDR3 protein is CASSPKDRDRVYCYPL.

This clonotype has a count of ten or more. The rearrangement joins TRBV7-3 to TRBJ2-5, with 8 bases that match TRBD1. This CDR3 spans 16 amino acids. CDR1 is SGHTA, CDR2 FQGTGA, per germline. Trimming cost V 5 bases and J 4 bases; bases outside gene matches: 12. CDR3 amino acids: CASSQSQGEGGETQYF. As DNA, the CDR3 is TGTGCCAGCAGCCAATCACAGGGGGAAGGGGGAGAGACCCAGTACTTC.

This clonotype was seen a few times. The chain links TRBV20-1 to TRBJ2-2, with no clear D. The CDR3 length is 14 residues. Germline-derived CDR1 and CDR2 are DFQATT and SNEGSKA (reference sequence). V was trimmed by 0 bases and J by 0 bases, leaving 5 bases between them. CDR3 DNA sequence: TGCAGTGCTAGAGAAGGCGCGAACACCGGGGAGCTGTTTTTT. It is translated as CSAREGANTGELFF.

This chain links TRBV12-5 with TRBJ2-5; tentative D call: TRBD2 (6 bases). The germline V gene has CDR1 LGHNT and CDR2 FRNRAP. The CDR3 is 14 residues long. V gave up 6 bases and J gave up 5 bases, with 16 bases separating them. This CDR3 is CASGTTTSPETQYF. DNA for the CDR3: TGTGCTAGTGGGACTACAACTAGCCCGGAGACCCAGTACTTC.

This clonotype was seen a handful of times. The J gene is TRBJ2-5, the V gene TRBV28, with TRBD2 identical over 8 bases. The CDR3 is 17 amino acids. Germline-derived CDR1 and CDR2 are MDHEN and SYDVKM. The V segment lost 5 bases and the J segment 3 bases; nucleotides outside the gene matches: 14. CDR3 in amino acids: CASSPVSQRGPKETQYF. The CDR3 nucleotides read TGTGCCAGCAGTCCCGTGAGCCAGCGGGGGCCGAAAGAGACCCAGTACTTC.

CDR3 in amino acids: CASSPHGDGGNNEQFF. The CDR3 DNA reads TGCGCCAGCAGCCCCCACGGGGACGGGGGAAACAATGAGCAGTTCTTC. This sequence joins TRBV4-1 and TRBJ2-1, with D possibly matching TRBD2 (6 bases). CDR1 and CDR2 from the germline V gene are MGHRA and YSYEKL. CDR3 length: 16 residues. V gave up 4 bases and J gave up 5 bases, with 18 bases separating them.

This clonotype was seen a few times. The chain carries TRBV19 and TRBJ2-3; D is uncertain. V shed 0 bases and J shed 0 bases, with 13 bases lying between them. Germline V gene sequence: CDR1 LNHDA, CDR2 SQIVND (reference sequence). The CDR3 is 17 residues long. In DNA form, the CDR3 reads TGTGCCAGTAGTATAGATCGGTCTTCGACTAGCACAGATACGCAGTATTTT. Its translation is CASSIDRSSTSTDTQYF.

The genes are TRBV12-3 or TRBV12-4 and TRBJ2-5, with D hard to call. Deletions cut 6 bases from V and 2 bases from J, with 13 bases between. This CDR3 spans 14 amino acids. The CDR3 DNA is TGTGCCAGCAGCCCCGTCACGGCTCAAGAGACCCAGTACTTC. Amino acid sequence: CASSPVTAQETQYF.

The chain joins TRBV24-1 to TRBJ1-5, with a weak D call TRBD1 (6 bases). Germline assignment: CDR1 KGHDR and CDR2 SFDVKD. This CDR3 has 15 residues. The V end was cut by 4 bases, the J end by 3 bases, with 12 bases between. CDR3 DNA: TGTGCCACCAGTGACCGGACAGATTTCAATCAGCCCCAGCATTTT. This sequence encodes CATSDRTDFNQPQHF.

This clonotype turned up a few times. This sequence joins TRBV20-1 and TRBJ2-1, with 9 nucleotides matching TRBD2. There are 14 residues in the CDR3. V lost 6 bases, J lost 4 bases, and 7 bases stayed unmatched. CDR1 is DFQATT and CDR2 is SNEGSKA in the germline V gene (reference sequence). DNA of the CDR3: TGCAGTGCGATTAGCGGGGGCCGGTACAATGAGCAGTTCTTC. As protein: CSAISGGRYNEQFF.

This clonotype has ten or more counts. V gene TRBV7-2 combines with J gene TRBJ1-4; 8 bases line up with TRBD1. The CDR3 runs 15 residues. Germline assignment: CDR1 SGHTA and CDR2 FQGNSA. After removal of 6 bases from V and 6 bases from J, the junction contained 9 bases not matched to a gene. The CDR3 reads CASSSGQGGDEKLFF. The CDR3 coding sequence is TGTGCCAGCAGTTCCGGACAGGGAGGGGATGAAAAACTGTTTTTT.

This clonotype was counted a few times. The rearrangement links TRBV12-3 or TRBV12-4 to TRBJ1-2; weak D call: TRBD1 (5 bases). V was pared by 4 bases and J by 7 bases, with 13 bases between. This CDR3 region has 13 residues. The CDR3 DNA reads TGTGCCAGCAGTTCCGGGGGTGCGGGTGGCTACACCTTC. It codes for CASSSGGAGGYTF.

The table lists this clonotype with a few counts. The CDR3 DNA reads TGTGCCAGTTCGATGCCGGGACAGGTTAATGAAAAACTGTTTTTT. This sequence encodes CASSMPGQVNEKLFF. The V call is TRBV19, the J call TRBJ1-4; 8 positions agree with TRBD1. The CDR3 sequence is 15 residues long. With V trimmed by 8 bases and J by 4 bases, 9 bases remained unmatched. Germline lookup yields CDR1 LNHDA and CDR2 SQIVND (reference sequence).

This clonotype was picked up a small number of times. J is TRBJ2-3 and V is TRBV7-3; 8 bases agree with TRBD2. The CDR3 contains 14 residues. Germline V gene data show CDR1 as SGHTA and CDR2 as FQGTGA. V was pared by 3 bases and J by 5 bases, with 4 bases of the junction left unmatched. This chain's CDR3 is CASSLRGAQDTQYF. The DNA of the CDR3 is TGTGCCAGCAGCTTGCGGGGGGCTCAAGATACGCAGTATTTT.

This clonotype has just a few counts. Here the CDR3 DNA reads TGTGCCAGCGGGACTAGCGGGGCAAATGAGCAGTTCTTC. Protein: CASGTSGANEQFF. This rearrangement joins TRBV7-9 to TRBJ2-1; TRBD2 aligns across 13 bases. This CDR3 has 13 amino acids. Germline V CDR1 and CDR2: SEHNR, FQNEAQ (reference sequence). With 8 bases clipped from V and 7 bases from J, the junction kept 2 bases outside the gene matches. Variable domain in full (rest from reference TRBV7-9 and TRBJ2-1): DTGVSQNPRHKITKRGQNVTFRCDPISEHNRLYWYRQTLGQGPEFLTYFQNEAQLEKSRLLSDRFSAERPKGSFSTLEIQRTEQGDSAMYLCASGTSGANEQFFGPGTRLTVL.

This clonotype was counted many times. The DNA of the CDR3 is TGTGCCAGCAGCGTTCAGACAGAGCTCTATGGCTACACCTTC. Its translation is CASSVQTELYGYTF. The chain employs TRBV7-2 and TRBJ1-2; TRBD1 might be the D (5 bases). Germline lookup yields CDR1 SGHTA and CDR2 FQGNSA. This CDR3 has 14 amino acids. The germline V and J ends were trimmed by 5 bases and 4 bases, with 14 bases remaining between them. Filled out from reference TRBV7-2 and TRBJ1-2, the complete variable domain reads GAGVSQSPSNKVTEKGKDVELRCDPISGHTALYWYRQSLGQGLEFLIYFQGNSAPDKSGLPSDRFSAERTGGSVSTLTIQRTQQEDSAVYLCASSVQTELYGYTFGSGTRLTVV.

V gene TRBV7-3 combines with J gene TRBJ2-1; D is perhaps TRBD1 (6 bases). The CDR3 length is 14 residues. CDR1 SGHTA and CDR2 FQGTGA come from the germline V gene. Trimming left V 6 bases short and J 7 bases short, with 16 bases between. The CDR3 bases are TGTGCCAGCAGTACAGGGTCCACGGGGAATGAGCAGTTCTTC. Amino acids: CASSTGSTGNEQFF.

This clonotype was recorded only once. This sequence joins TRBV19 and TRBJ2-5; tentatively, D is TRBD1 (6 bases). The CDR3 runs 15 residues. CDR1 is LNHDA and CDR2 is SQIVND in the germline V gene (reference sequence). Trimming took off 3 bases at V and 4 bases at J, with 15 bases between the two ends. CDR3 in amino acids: CASSIPQGEGETQYF. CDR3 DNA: TGTGCCAGTAGTATCCCACAGGGAGAGGGAGAGACCCAGTACTTC.

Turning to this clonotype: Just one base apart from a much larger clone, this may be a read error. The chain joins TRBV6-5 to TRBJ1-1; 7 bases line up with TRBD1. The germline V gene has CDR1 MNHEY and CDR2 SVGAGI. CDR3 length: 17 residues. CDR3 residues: CASSAGQGGLMNTGAFF. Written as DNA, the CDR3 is TGTGCCAGCAGTGCGGGGCAGGGGGGCCTTATGAACACTGGAGCTTTCTTT.

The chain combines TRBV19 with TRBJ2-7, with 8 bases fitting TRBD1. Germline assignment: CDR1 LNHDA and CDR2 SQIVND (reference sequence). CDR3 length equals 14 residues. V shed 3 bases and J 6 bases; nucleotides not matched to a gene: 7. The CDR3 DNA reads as TGTGCCAGTAGTATGCCGGGACAGGCGGGCGAGCAGTACTTC. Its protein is CASSMPGQAGEQYF.

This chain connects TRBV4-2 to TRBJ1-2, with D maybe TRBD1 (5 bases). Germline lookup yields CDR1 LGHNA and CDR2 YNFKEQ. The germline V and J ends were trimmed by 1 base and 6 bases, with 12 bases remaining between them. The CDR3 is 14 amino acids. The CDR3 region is CASSQGGGRDGYTF. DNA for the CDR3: TGTGCCAGCAGCCAAGGGGGGGGGAGAGATGGCTACACCTTC.

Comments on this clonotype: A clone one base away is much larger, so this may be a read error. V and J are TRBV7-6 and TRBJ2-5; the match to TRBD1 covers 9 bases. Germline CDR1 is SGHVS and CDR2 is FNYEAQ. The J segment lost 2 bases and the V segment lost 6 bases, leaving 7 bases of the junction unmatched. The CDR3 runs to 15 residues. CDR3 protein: CASRPTGGSQETQYF. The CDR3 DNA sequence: TGTGCCAGCAGACCGACAGGGGGTTCTCAAGAGACCCAGTACTTC.

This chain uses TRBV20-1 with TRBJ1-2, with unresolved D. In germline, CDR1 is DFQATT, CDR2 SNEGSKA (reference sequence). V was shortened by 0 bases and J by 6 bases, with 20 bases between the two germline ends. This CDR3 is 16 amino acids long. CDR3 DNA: TGCAGTGCTAGAGATGCCCGCAAGTCACGAATGGATGGCTACACCTTC. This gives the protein CSARDARKSRMDGYTF.

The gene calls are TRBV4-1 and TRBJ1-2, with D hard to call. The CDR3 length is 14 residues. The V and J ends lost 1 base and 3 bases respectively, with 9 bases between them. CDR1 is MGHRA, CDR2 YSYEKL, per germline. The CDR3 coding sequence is TGCGCCAGCAGCCAAGCCCCCGAATACTATGGCTACACCTTC. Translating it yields CASSQAPEYYGYTF.

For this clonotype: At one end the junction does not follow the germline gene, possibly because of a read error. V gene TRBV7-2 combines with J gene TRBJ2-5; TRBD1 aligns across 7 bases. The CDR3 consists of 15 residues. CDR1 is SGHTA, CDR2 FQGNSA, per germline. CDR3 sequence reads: CDSSSTDRVVKTQYF. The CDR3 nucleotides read TGTGACAGCAGCTCCACAGACAGGGTTGTCAAGACCCAGTACTTC.

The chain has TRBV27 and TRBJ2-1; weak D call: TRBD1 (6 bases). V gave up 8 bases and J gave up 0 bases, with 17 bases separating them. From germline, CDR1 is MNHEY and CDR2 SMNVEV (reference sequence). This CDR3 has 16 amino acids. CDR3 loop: CASRNRVKSSYNEQFF. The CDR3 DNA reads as TGTGCCAGCCGAAACAGGGTGAAGAGCTCCTACAATGAGCAGTTCTTC.